These 18 T cell receptor beta chains came from one sample sequenced in a study of T cells in localized non-small cell lung cancer. Repertoires were generated with immunoSEQ multiplex PCR, while TCRdb's copy carries only in-frame clones and drops some. The sample gives about 24,000 clones, more than 90% of which show up once; 12% to 15% is in the top ten. The material was peripheral blood, obtained before any cancer treatment. These receptors all stem from a man between 40 and 75 years old with stage III squamous cell lung carcinoma.

The chain joins TRBV4-2 to TRBJ1-3; 7 bases are a match to TRBD1. The CDR3 consists of 17 residues. In germline, CDR1 is LGHNA, CDR2 YNFKEQ. The J segment lost 6 bases and the V segment lost 0 bases, leaving 11 bases of the junction unmatched. CDR3 bases: TGTGCCAGCAGCCAAGAGGGGTGGGGGACAGTGGTAAACACCATATATTTT. The encoded protein is CASSQEGWGTVVNTIYF.

This chain joins TRBV15 and TRBJ1-5; 7 bases map to TRBD1. The junction had 14 bases not matched to a gene; V was cut back by 3 bases and J by 9 bases. This CDR3 has 16 residues. CDR1 and CDR2 (germline): LNHNV, YYDKDF (reference sequence). DNA for the CDR3: TGTGCCACCAGCAGTGGACAGGAGGGGGCCCTGCGGCCCCAGCATTTT. Its translation is CATSSGQEGALRPQHF.

This rearrangement joins TRBV29-1 to TRBJ2-5, with TRBD2 identical over 10 bases. This CDR3 comprises 12 residues. With 6 bases clipped from V and 7 bases from J, the junction kept 5 bases outside the gene matches. Germline V lookup: CDR1 SQVTM, CDR2 ANQGSEA. The CDR3 here is CSVIRTSGTQYF. CDR3 DNA: TGCAGCGTGATTAGGACTAGCGGGACCCAGTACTTC.

The rearrangement joins TRBV6-4 to TRBJ2-3, with a weak D call TRBD2 (7 bases). The CDR3 sequence is 15 residues long. Per the germline V gene, CDR1 is MRHNA and CDR2 is SNTAGT. Trimming took 5 bases from V and 4 from J, leaving 16 bases between them. The CDR3 DNA reads as TGTGCCAGCAGTCAGACTAGCAGGGGTGCAGATACGCAGTATTTT. It yields the protein CASSQTSRGADTQYF.

The chain joins TRBV28 to TRBJ1-4; D not certain. With 3 bases removed from V and 7 bases from J, the gap between germline ends came to 3 bases. The germline V gene has CDR1 MDHEN and CDR2 SYDVKM. This CDR3 has 11 residues. CDR3 protein: CASSFREKLFF. CDR3 nucleotide sequence: TGTGCCAGCAGTTTCCGTGAAAAACTGTTTTTT.

This chain links TRBV7-2 with TRBJ2-2; 8 bases align to TRBD1. J gave up 7 bases and V 5 bases, and 12 bases lay outside the gene matches. The germline V gene encodes CDR1 SGHTA and CDR2 FQGNSA. This CDR3 spans 16 amino acids. The CDR3 loop is CASSPRRGLLGGELFF. The CDR3 region has the DNA TGTGCCAGCAGCCCACGCAGGGGGCTATTGGGCGGGGAGCTGTTTTTT.

The gene calls are TRBV7-2 and TRBJ2-2; TRBD1 might be the D (5 bases). The V and J ends lost 0 bases and 4 bases respectively, with 12 bases between them. CDR3 size: 16 residues. Germline CDR1 SGHTA, CDR2 FQGNSA. CDR3 protein: CASSLAQAGPTGELFF. The CDR3, as DNA: TGTGCCAGCAGCTTAGCGCAGGCAGGGCCCACCGGGGAGCTGTTTTTT.

The chain is built from TRBV6-5 and TRBJ1-2; unclear D gene. There are 14 residues in the CDR3. Trimming removed 2 bases at V and 0 bases at J, with 7 bases between. Germline values: CDR1 MNHEY, CDR2 SVGAGI. CDR3: CASSYAASNYGYTF. CDR3 coding DNA: TGTGCCAGCAGTTACGCAGCATCTAACTATGGCTACACCTTC.

V and J are TRBV19 and TRBJ2-1; 8 nucleotides align to TRBD2. This CDR3 comprises 13 residues. Trimming cost V 7 bases and J 9 bases; bases outside gene matches: 8. Germline CDR1 is LNHDA and CDR2 is SQIVND (reference sequence). This CDR3 is CASKVGSGTEQFF. The CDR3, as DNA: TGTGCCAGTAAGGTGGGTAGCGGGACTGAGCAGTTCTTC.

This clone showed up just once. This chain connects TRBV6-4 to TRBJ2-1, with D perhaps TRBD2 (5 bases). CDR1 MRHNA and CDR2 SNTAGT come from the germline V gene. Trimming cost V 0 bases and J 10 bases, with 10 bases left between them. There are 13 residues in the CDR3. CDR3 sequence (DNA): TGTGCCAGCAGTGACTCGCCCGAGGGAGAGCAGTTCTTC. This sequence encodes CASSDSPEGEQFF.

The rearrangement uses TRBV5-1 and TRBJ1-2, with 8 bases matching TRBD1. Per germline, CDR1 SGHRS and CDR2 YFSETQ. V lost 2 bases, J lost 4 bases, and 7 bases stayed unmatched. CDR3 length: 15 residues. The CDR3 DNA is TGCGCCAGCAGCTTTACAGGGGGTGGCGGCTATGGCTACACCTTC. Protein: CASSFTGGGGYGYTF.

This chain uses TRBV5-6 with TRBJ2-1; 10 bases align to TRBD2. V lost 0 bases to trimming and J lost 7 bases; unmatched junction nucleotides: 4. Per germline, CDR1 SGHDT and CDR2 YYEEEE. The CDR3 sequence is 15 residues long. The CDR3: CASSLGGLAKNEQFF. CDR3 in DNA: TGTGCCAGCAGCTTGGGGGGACTAGCGAAGAATGAGCAGTTCTTC.

This rearrangement joins TRBV30 to TRBJ2-1; TRBD2 aligns across 8 bases. The CDR3 extends over 14 amino acids. V was clipped by 2 bases and J by 5 bases; unmatched bases: 5. Germline lookup yields CDR1 GTSNPN and CDR2 SVGIG (reference sequence). The CDR3 region is CAWSPGLADNEQFF. The CDR3 coding sequence is TGTGCCTGGAGTCCAGGACTAGCTGACAATGAGCAGTTCTTC.

This clone was found a few times. The gene calls are TRBV5-4 and TRBJ2-2; 8 bases line up with TRBD2. V dropped 5 bases and J dropped 1; count of bases not matched to a gene: 7. The germline gives CDR1 SGHNT, CDR2 YYREEE (reference sequence). The CDR3 contains 16 residues. CDR3: CASRTTSAQNTGELFF. The CDR3, as DNA: TGTGCCAGCAGGACGACTAGCGCCCAGAACACCGGGGAGCTGTTTTTT.

The CDR3 region is CASIPGGNTGELFF. DNA of the CDR3: TGTGCCAGCATCCCGGGAGGGAACACCGGGGAGCTGTTTTTT. This chain connects TRBV28 to TRBJ2-2; 7 nucleotides agree with TRBD2. CDR3 length: 14 residues. CDR1 is MDHEN and CDR2 is SYDVKM in the germline V gene. The J segment lost 1 base and the V segment lost 7 bases, leaving 3 bases of the junction unmatched.

The chain couples TRBV27 to TRBJ1-2; 9 nucleotides align to TRBD1. The V gene's germline CDR1 is MNHEY and CDR2 SMNVEV (reference sequence). CDR3 length equals 16 residues. V lost 8 bases to trimming and J lost 5 bases; unmatched junction nucleotides: 15. The CDR3 protein is CASSPRPGQGVYGYTF. In DNA form, the CDR3 reads TGTGCCAGCTCCCCTAGACCGGGACAGGGAGTGTATGGCTACACCTTC.

This chain links TRBV6-1 with TRBJ1-5; 9 bases agree with TRBD1. CDR3 length equals 15 residues. Germline trimming cut 4 bases from V and 5 bases from J; bases unmatched to any gene: 6. CDR1 MNHNS and CDR2 SASEGT come from the germline V gene. The CDR3 sequence: CASSAVDRGYQPQHF. CDR3 coding DNA: TGTGCCAGCAGTGCCGTTGACAGGGGGTATCAGCCCCAGCATTTT.

The chain carries TRBV7-3 and TRBJ1-1; maybe TRBD1 (5 bases). V lost 4 bases and J lost 7, with 16 bases in between. Germline V gives CDR1 SGHTA, CDR2 FQGTGA. This CDR3 comprises 14 residues. The CDR3 protein is CASSSGGRVGEAFF. The CDR3 DNA is TGTGCCAGCAGCTCGGGAGGCAGGGTGGGTGAAGCTTTCTTT.